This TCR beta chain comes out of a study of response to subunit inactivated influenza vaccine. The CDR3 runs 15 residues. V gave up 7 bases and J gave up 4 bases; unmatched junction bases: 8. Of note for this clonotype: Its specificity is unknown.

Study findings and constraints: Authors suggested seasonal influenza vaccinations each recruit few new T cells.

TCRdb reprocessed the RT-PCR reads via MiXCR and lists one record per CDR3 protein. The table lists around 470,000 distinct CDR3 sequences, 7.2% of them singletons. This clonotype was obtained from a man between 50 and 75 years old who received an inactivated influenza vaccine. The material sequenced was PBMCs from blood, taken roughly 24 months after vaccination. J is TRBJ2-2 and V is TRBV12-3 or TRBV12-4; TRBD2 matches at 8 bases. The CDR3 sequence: CASIPNRGGTGELFF. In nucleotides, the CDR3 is TGTGCCAGCATCCCCAACCGGGGGGGCACCGGGGAGCTGTTTTTT.